This T cell receptor beta chain was identified in a study of blood T cell repertoires in COVID-19. As for the study in general: Italy, Spain and the United States were the sources of the convalescent and acute COVID-19 samples.

TCRdb's table, derived via immunoSEQ multiplex PCR, lists solely in-frame clones and lacks some. This sample carries 250,000 to 350,000 clones, about 85% of them seen once, and the ten largest clones take less than 4.5%. Sequenced input: peripheral blood. The TCR was taken from a woman between 50 and 59 years old with active or convalescent COVID-19.

DNA for the CDR3: TGTGCCAGCTCACCACCGGGACTGCTTTCCTACAATGAGCAGTTCTTC. Translation: CASSPPGLLSYNEQFF. The rearrangement links TRBV18 to TRBJ2-1; perhaps TRBD2 as D (6 bases). There are 16 residues in the CDR3. Germline V CDR1 and CDR2: KGHSH, LQKENI. The V end was cut by 0 bases, the J end by 1 base, with 10 bases between. The variable domain in full, with the rest retrieved from reference TRBV18 and TRBJ2-1, is NAGVMQNPRHLVRRRGQEARLRCSPMKGHSHVYWYRQLPEEGLKFMVYLQKENIIDESGMPKERFSAEFPKEGPSILRIQQVVRGDSAAYFCASSPPGLLSYNEQFFGPGTRLTVL.